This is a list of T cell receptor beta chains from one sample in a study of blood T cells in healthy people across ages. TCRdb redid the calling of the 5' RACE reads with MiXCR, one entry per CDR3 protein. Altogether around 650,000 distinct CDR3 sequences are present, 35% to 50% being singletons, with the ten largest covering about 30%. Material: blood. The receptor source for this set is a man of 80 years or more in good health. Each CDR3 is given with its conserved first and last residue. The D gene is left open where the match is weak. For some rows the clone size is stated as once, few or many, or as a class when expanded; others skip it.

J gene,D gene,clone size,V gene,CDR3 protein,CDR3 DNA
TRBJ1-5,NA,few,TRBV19,CASSFGQIQHF,TGTGCCAGTAGTTTCGGACAGATCCAGCATTTT
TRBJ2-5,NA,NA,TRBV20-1,CSASPGTVVGAQYF,TGCAGTGCTAGTCCTGGGACTGTAGTTGGGGCCCAGTACTTC
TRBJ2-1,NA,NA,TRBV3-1,CASSQGLPGAVYNEQFF,TGTGCCAGCAGCCAAGGGCTACCGGGGGCCGTCTACAATGAGCAGTTCTTC
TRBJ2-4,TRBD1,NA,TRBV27,CASSLFGTGRYKQYF,TGTGCCAGCAGTTTATTCGGGACAGGGCGCTACAAGCAGTACTTC
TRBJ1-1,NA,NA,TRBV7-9,CASSLDALQREAFF,TGTGCCAGCAGCTTAGACGCTCTACAACGGGAAGCTTTCTTT
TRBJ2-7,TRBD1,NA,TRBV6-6,CASKTGTGGSYEQYF,TGTGCCAGCAAAACCGGGACAGGGGGATCCTACGAGCAGTACTTC
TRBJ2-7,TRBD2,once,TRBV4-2,CASSQHIAGGGYEQYF,TGTGCCAGCAGCCAGCATATAGCGGGGGGTGGCTACGAGCAGTACTTC
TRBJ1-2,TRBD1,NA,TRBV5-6,CASSLWPGGLNGYTF,TGTGCCAGCAGCTTGTGGCCAGGGGGCTTAAATGGCTACACCTTC
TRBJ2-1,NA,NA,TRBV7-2,CASSLAHRADRSYNEQFF,TGTGCCAGCAGCTTAGCCCACCGGGCGGACCGCTCCTACAATGAGCAGTTCTTC
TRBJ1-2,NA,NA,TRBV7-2,CASSSETANYGYTF,TGTGCCAGCAGCTCCGAGACGGCAAACTATGGCTACACCTTC
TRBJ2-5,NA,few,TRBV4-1,CASSQGGPLQETQYF,TGCGCCAGCAGCCAAGGGGGGCCGCTCCAAGAGACCCAGTACTTC
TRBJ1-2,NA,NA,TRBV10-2,CASKETATYGYIF,TGCGCCAGCAAGGAGACAGCTACCTATGGCTACATCTTC
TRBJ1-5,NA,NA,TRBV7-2,CASSLVAAGGQPQHF,TGTGCCAGCAGCTTAGTGGCAGCCGGGGGCCAGCCCCAGCATTTT
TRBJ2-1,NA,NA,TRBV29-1,CSVGRVRNEQFF,TGCAGCGTTGGCCGGGTGAGGAATGAGCAGTTCTTC
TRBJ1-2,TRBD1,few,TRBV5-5,CASSARQGYNYGYTF,TGTGCCAGCAGCGCGAGACAGGGATATAACTATGGCTACACCTTC
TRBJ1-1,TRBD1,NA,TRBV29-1,CSVEGGQGLLNTEAFF,TGCAGCGTTGAAGGGGGACAGGGATTACTGAACACTGAAGCTTTCTTT
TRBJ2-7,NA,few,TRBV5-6,CASSLIGTAVTYEQYF,TGTGCCAGCAGCCTTATTGGAACGGCGGTTACCTACGAGCAGTACTTC
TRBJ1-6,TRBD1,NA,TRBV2,CASSLRQGYSPPHF,TGTGCCAGCAGCCTGAGACAGGGTTATTCACCCCCCCACTTT
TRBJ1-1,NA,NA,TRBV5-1,CASSLVYGGNAEAFF,TGCGCCAGCAGCTTGGTTTATGGCGGGAACGCTGAAGCTTTCTTT
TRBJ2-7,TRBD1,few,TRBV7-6,CASSPLGQDPYEQYF,TGTGCCAGCAGCCCTCTTGGACAGGATCCTTACGAGCAGTACTTC
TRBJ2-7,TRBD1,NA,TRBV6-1,CASRNTGTGIYEQYF,TGTGCCAGCAGGAACACCGGGACAGGGATCTACGAGCAGTACTTC
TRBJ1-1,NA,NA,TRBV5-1,CASNPDRFGTEAFF,TGCGCCAGCAACCCCGACAGGTTTGGGACTGAAGCTTTCTTT
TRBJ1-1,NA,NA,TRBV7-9,CASSLTRESEAFF,TGTGCCAGCAGCTTAACCCGGGAATCCGAAGCTTTCTTT
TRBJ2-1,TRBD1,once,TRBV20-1,CSATAQGVFYEQFF,TGCAGTGCTACCGCCCAGGGGGTGTTCTACGAGCAGTTCTTC
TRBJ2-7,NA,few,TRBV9,CASSPISVGDSYEQYF,TGTGCCAGCAGCCCAATCAGCGTCGGGGACTCCTACGAGCAGTACTTC
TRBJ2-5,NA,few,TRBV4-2,CASSQEGPNNEQYF,TGTGCCAGCAGCCAAGAAGGACCCAACAATGAGCAGTACTTC
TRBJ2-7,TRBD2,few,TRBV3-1,CASSRNSGGGYEQYF,TGTGCCAGCAGCCGGAATAGCGGGGGGGGTTACGAGCAGTACTTC
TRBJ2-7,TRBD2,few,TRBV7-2,CASSLVRAGEEQYF,TGTGCCAGCAGCTTAGTTAGGGCGGGGGAGGAGCAGTACTTC
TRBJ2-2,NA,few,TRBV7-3,CASSNRNTGELFF,TGTGCCAGCAGCAATCGGAACACCGGGGAGCTGTTTTTT
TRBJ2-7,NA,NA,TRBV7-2,CASSFLGGGRSYEQYF,TGTGCCAGCAGCTTTCTCGGCGGGGGCCGCTCCTACGAGCAGTACTTC
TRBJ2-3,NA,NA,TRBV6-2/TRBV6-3,CASGVRADTQYF,TGTGCCAGCGGAGTCCGGGCGGATACGCAGTATTTT
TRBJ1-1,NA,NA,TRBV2,CASSESARFEAFF,TGTGCCAGCAGTGAATCCGCACGGTTCGAAGCTTTCTTT
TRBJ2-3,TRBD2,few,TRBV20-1,CSAKTSGSDTQYF,TGCAGTGCAAAAACTAGCGGGAGTGATACGCAGTATTTT
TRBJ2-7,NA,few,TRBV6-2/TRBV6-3,CASEISGVGGPGEQYF,TGTGCCAGCGAGATATCCGGGGTTGGGGGTCCCGGCGAGCAGTACTTC
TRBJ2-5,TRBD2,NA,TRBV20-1,CSALPTSGGGETQYF,TGCAGTGCCCTTCCGACTAGCGGGGGTGGAGAGACCCAGTACTTC
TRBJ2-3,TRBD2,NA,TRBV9,CASSPSLASTDTQYF,TGTGCCAGCTCCCCCTCACTAGCGAGCACAGATACGCAGTATTTT
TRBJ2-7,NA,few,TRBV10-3,CAISELSGIYEQYF,TGTGCCATCAGTGAGTTATCAGGGATCTACGAGCAGTACTTC
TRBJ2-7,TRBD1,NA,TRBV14,CASSQGDRGTYEQYF,TGTGCCAGCAGCCAGGGCGACAGGGGAACCTACGAGCAGTACTTC
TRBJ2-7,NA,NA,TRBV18,CASSPEGVQYF,TGTGCCAGCTCACCAGAAGGCGTGCAGTACTTC
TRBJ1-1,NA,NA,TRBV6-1,CASREGRNTEAFF,TGTGCCAGCAGGGAGGGCAGGAACACTGAAGCTTTCTTT
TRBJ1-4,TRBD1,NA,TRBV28,CASSTRQGGEKLFF,TGTGCCAGCAGTACCCGACAGGGTGGGGAAAAACTGTTTTTT
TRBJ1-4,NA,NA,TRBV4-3,CASSQDFGGPENEKLFF,TGCGCCAGCAGCCAAGATTTCGGCGGACCGGAAAATGAAAAACTGTTTTTT
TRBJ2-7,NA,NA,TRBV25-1,CASSELGGRGEQYF,TGTGCCAGCAGTGAATTAGGGGGGCGAGGCGAGCAGTACTTC
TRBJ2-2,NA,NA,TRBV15,CATSSGQGTGELFF,TGTGCCACCAGCAGTGGGCAGGGCACCGGGGAGCTGTTTTTT
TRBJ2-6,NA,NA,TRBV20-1,CSARDLASGANVLTF,TGCAGTGCTAGAGATTTAGCTTCCGGGGCCAACGTCCTGACTTTC
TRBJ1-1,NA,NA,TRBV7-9,CASSQGQMNTEAFF,TGTGCCAGCAGCCAAGGACAGATGAACACTGAAGCTTTCTTT
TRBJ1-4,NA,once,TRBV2,CANSERAGTNEKLFF,TGTGCCAACAGTGAACGGGCGGGGACTAATGAAAAACTGTTTTTT
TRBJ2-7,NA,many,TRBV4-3,CASSQVSGSSYEQYF,TGCGCCAGCAGCCAAGTTTCCGGAAGCTCCTACGAGCAGTACTTC
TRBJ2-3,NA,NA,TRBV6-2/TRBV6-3,CASGVPITDTQYF,TGTGCCAGCGGAGTCCCGATCACAGATACGCAGTATTTT
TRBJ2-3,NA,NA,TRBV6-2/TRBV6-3,CASRSNNLYSTDTQYF,TGTGCCAGCAGATCGAACAACCTATATAGCACAGATACGCAGTATTTT
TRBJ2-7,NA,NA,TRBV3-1,CASSQVRTIAGTAWQYF,TGTGCCAGCAGCCAAGTCAGGACTATTGCGGGGACCGCCTGGCAGTACTTC
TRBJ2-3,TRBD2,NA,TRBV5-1,CASSLETSVTDTQYF,TGCGCCAGCAGCTTGGAGACTAGCGTTACAGATACGCAGTATTTT
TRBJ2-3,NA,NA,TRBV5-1,CASSLMSGDTQYF,TGCGCCAGCAGCTTGATGTCTGGCGATACGCAGTATTTT
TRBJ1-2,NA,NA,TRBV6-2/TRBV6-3,CASRTAIYGYTF,TGTGCCAGCAGAACGGCTATCTATGGCTACACCTTC